The entry below gives a single TCR beta chain sequence along with its context. Seattle patients were enrolled while actively infected and followed longitudinally. Trimming shortened V by 2 bases and J by 4 bases, and 3 bases separated the two germline ends. The germline CDR1 and CDR2 sequences are LNHNV and YYDKDF (reference sequence). This CDR3 spans 12 amino acids. This table comes from immunoSEQ multiplex PCR, and its TCRdb copy is limited to in-frame clones, with some not included. The profile shows some 180,000 clones, 81% of them singletons. This entry belongs to a study of blood T cell repertoires in COVID-19.

This clonotype was obtained from a woman between 35 and 50 years old with COVID-19, enrolled during active disease. Source material: peripheral blood. J is TRBJ1-5 and V is TRBV15, with D hard to call. In DNA form, the CDR3 reads TGTGCCACCAGCAGACCGAATCAGCCCCAGCATTTT. Protein sequence: CATSRPNQPQHF.